Presented here are 5 T cell receptor beta chains from one specimen sequenced in a study of CXCR3-negative and CXCR3-positive naive CD8 T cells. Study-wide points: Comparison of naive cells showed more hydrophobic TRB CDR3s in CXCR3-positive than in CXCR3-negative naive cells.

In preparing the TRB cDNA libraries, 5' RACE with UMI labels was used. Reanalyzing the 5' RACE reads, TCRdb keeps one entry per CDR3 protein, without DNA. This listing includes tens of thousands of distinct CDR3 sequences. These receptors are not linked to any known antigen. What was sequenced was naive CXCR3+ CD8+ T cells from blood. Sample subset: CD45RO-CCR7+CD27+CD95- naive CD8+ T cells expressing CXCR3 (TNR3+). The receptors shown here come from a human donor in good health. Some clones in this sample may be carry-over from other donors' samples.

The chain has TRBV30 and TRBJ1-1. The CDR3 is 12 residues long. Germline CDR1 is GTSNPN and CDR2 is SVGIG (reference sequence). CDR3 loop: CAWGLANTEAFF.

J is TRBJ2-1 and V is TRBV7-2. Germline-derived CDR1 and CDR2 are SGHTA and FQGNSA. The CDR3 contains 15 residues. CDR3 residues: CASSLTSEVYNEQFF.

The V and J genes are TRBV7-9 and TRBJ1-6; TCRdb's assignment of TRBD1 cannot be checked, as there is no DNA. CDR3 length: 13 amino acids. CDR1 and CDR2 (germline): SEHNR, FQNEAQ (reference sequence). CDR3 sequence: CASQGGIPSPLHF.

V is TRBV7-8 and J is TRBJ2-7; the D call from TCRdb, TRBD1, cannot be confirmed without DNA. This CDR3 comprises 15 residues. Germline values: CDR1 SGHVS, CDR2 FQNEAQ. CDR3 residues: CASSWTGTGVYEQYF.

The J gene is TRBJ1-5, the V gene TRBV15; TCRdb designates TRBD1, a call that cannot be tested without DNA. Germline assignment: CDR1 LNHNV and CDR2 YYDKDF (reference sequence). The CDR3 runs 15 residues. The CDR3 is CATSGDRVRNQPQHF.